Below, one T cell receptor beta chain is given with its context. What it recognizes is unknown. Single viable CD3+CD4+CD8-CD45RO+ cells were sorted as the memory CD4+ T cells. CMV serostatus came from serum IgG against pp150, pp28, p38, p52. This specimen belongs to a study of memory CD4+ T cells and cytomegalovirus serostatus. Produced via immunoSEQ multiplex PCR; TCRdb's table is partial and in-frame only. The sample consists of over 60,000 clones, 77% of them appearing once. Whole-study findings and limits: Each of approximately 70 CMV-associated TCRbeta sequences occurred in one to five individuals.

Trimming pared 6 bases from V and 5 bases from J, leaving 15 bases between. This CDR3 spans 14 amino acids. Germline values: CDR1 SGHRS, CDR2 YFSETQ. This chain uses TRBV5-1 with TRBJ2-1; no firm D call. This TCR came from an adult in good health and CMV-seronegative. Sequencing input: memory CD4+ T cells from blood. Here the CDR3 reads CASTIRPNDNEQFF. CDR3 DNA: TGCGCCAGCACCATCCGACCTAACGACAATGAGCAGTTCTTC. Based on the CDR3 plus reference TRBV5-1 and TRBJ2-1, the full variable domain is KAGVTQTPRYLIKTRGQQVTLSCSPISGHRSVSWYQQTPGQGLQFLFEYFSETQRNKGNFPGRFSGRQFSNSRSEMNVSTLELGDSALYLCASTIRPNDNEQFFGPGTRLTVL.